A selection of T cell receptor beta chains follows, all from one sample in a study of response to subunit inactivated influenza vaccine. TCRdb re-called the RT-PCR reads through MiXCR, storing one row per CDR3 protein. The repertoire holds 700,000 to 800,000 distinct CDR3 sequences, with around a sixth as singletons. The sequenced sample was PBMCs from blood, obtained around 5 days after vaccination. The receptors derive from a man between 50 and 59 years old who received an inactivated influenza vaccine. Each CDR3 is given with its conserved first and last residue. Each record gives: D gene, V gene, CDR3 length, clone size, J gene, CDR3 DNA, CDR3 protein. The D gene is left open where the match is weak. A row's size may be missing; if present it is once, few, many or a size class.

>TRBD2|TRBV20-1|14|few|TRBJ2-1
TGCAGTGCTAGACTAGCGGGGGAATACAATGAGCAGTTCTTC
CSARLAGEYNEQFF
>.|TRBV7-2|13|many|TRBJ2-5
TGTGCCAGCAGCCCGAGAGTTTGGGAGACCCAGTACTTC
CASSPRVWETQYF
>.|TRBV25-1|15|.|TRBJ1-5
TGTGCCAGCAGTGACTCGGGAATTAGCAATCAGCCCCAGCATTTT
CASSDSGISNQPQHF
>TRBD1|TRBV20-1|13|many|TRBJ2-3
TGCAGTGCTTCGACAGGGGGCACAGATACGCAGTATTTT
CSASTGGTDTQYF
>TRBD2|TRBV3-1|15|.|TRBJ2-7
TGTGCCAGCAGCCAAAGACTAGCGGCAATCTACGAGCAGTACTTC
CASSQRLAAIYEQYF
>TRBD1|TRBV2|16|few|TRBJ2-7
TGTGCCAGCAGTGATAGAGGGGGCCGATCTTTTTACGAGCAGTACTTC
CASSDRGGRSFYEQYF
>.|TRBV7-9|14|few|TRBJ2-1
TGTGCCAGCAGCAAACGGGGAGGCTACAATGAGCAGTTCTTC
CASSKRGGYNEQFF
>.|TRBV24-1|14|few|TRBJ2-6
TGTGCCACCAGTTTTGGATCTGGGGCCAACGTCCTGACTTTC
CATSFGSGANVLTF
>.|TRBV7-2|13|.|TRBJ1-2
TGTGCCAGCAGCTCCCGGGACTACAGGGGCTACACCTTC
CASSSRDYRGYTF
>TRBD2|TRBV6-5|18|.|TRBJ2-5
TGTGCCAGCAGTTACTCGATTGCTAGCGGGGGGGCGAGGGAGACCCAGTACTTC
CASSYSIASGGARETQYF
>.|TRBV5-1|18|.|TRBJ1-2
TGCGCCAGCAGCTCTCCGGACGAGCCGGGACGGAATCTTTATGGCTACACCTTC
CASSSPDEPGRNLYGYTF
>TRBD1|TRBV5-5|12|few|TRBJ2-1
TGTGCCAGCAGCCGACAGGGTGGGGGTTGGCTCTTC
CASSRQGGGWLF
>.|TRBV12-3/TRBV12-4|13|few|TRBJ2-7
TGTGCCAGCAGCCACGCCAGGGGGGGCGAGCAGTACTTC
CASSHARGGEQYF
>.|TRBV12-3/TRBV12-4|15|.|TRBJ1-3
TGTGCCAGCAGTTCCGGGGGGAGCTCTGGAAACACCATATATTTT
CASSSGGSSGNTIYF
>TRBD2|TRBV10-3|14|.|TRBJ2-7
TGTGCCATCAGCCTAGCGGGAACCACCTACGAGCAGTACTTC
CAISLAGTTYEQYF
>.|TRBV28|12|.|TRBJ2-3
TGTGCCAGCAGCATCGCCCCCGATACGCAGTATTTT
CASSIAPDTQYF
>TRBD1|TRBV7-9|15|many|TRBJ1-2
TGTGCCAGCAGCCCCAGGGGGCGCGGGTCTTGGGGCTACACCTTC
CASSPRGRGSWGYTF
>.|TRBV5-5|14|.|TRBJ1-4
TGTGCCAGCAGCTTACTAGGGAGTTTTGAAAAACTGTTTTTT
CASSLLGSFEKLFF
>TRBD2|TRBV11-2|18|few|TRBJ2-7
TGTGCCAGCAGCTTATTCCTAGCGGGAGCTACGAGCTCCTACGAGCAGTACTTC
CASSLFLAGATSSYEQYF
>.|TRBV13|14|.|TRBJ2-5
TGTGCCAGCAGCTTATTACTGACACCAGAGACCCAGTACTTC
CASSLLLTPETQYF
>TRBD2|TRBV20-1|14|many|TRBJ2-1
TGCAGTGCTACCGGCGGGGGGCACTACAATGAGCAGTTCTTC
CSATGGGHYNEQFF
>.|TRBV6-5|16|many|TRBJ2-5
TGTGCCAGCAGTTACTCCCCACCTGGGACATTTGAGACCCAGTACTTC
CASSYSPPGTFETQYF
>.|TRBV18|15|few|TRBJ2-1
TGTGCCAGCTCACTACGATGGGACTCCTACAATGAGCAGTTCTTC
CASSLRWDSYNEQFF
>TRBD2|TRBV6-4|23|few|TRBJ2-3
TGTGCCAGCAGCGACAGACAGGGCCGATCGGGACTAGCGGGCAACCCGAGCACAGATACGCAGTATTTT
CASSDRQGRSGLAGNPSTDTQYF
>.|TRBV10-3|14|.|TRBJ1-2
TGTGCCATCAGTCCCACGGACAGTCCCTATGGCTACACCTTC
CAISPTDSPYGYTF
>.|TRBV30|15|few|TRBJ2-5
TGTGCCTGGAGTGTCCCCAGAGGAAGGGAAGAGACCCAGTACTTC
CAWSVPRGREETQYF
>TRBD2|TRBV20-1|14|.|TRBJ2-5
TGCAGTGCAGGACTAGCGGGCCGTCAAGAGACCCAGTACTTC
CSAGLAGRQETQYF
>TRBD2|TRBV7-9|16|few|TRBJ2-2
TGTGCCAGCAGCGGATCAGCGGGAGGAGGAACCGGGGAGCTGTTTTTT
CASSGSAGGGTGELFF
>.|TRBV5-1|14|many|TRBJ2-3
TGCGCCAGCAGCTTGGAGCCTTTTGAGGATACGCAGTATTTT
CASSLEPFEDTQYF
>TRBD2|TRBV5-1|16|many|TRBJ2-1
TGCGCCAGCAGCTGGGGACTAGCGGGGTCCTACAATGAGCAGTTCTTC
CASSWGLAGSYNEQFF
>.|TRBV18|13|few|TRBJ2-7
TGTGCCAGCTCACCAGGGGCGCTCGTCGAGCAGTACTTC
CASSPGALVEQYF
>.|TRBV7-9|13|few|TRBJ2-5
TGTGCCAGCAGCTTAGCTCCGCTTGAGACCCAGTACTTC
CASSLAPLETQYF